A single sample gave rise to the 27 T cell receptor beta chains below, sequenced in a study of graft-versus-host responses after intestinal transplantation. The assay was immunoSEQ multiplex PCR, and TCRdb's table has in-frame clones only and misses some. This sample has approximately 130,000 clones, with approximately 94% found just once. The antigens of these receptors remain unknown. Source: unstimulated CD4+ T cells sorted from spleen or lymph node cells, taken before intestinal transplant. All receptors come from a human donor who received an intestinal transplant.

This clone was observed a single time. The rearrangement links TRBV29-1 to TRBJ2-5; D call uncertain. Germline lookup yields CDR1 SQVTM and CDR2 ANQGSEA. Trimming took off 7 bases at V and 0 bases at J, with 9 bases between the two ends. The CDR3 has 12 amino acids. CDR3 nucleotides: TGCAGCGCCCAGGTCCACCAAGAGACCCAGTACTTC. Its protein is CSAQVHQETQYF. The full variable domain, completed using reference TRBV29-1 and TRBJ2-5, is SAVISQKPSRDICQRGTSLTIQCQVDSQVTMMFWYRQQPGQSLTLIATANQGSEATYESGFVIDKFPISRPNLTFSTLTVSNMSPEDSSIYLCSAQVHQETQYFGPGTRLLVL.

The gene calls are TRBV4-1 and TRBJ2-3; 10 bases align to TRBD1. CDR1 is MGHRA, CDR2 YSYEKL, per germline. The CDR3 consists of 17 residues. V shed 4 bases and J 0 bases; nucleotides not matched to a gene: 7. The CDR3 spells CASSRSGQGDSTDTQYF. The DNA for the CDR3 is TGCGCCAGCAGCCGATCAGGACAGGGGGATAGCACAGATACGCAGTATTTT.

CDR3 protein: CASSPRDPRDQFF. CDR3 in DNA: TGTGCCAGCAGCCCCCGGGACCCCCGGGATCAGTTCTTC. The V call is TRBV7-3, the J call TRBJ2-1, with D perhaps given as TRBD1 or TRBD2 (5 bases each). Germline-derived CDR1 and CDR2 are SGHTA and FQGTGA. Trimming took off 5 bases at V and 13 bases at J, with 18 bases between the two ends. The CDR3 has 13 amino acids.

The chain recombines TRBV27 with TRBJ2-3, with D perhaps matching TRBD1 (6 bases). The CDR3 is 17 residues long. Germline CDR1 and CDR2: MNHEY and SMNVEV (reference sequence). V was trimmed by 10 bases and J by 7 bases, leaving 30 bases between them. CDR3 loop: CATAKRIYRDDKYTQYF. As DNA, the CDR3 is TGTGCCACCGCCAAACGTATTTACAGGGATGATAAATATACGCAGTATTTT.

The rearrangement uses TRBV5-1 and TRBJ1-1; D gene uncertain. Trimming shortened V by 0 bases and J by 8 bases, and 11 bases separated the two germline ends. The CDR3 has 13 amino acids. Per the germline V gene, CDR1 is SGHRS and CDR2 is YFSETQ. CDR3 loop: CASSLARVWEAFF. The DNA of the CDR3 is TGCGCCAGCAGCTTGGCGAGGGTCTGGGAAGCTTTCTTT.

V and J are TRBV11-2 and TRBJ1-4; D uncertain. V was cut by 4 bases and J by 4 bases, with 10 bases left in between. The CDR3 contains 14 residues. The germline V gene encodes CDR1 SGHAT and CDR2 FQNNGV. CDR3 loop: CASSSDPNNEKLFF. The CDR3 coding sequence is TGTGCCAGCAGCTCGGACCCAAATAATGAAAAACTGTTTTTT.

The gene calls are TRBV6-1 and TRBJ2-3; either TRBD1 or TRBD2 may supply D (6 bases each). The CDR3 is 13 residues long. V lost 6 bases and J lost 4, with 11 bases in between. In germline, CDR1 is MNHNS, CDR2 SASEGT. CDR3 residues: CASRVGGADTQYF. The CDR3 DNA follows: TGTGCCAGCAGGGTCGGGGGCGCAGATACGCAGTATTTT.

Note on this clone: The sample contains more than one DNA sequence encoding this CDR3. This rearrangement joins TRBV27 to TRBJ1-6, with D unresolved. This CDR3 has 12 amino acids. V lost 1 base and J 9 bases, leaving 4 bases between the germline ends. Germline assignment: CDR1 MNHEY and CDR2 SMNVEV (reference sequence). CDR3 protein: CASSLLGSPLHF. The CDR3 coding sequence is TGTGCCAGCAGTTTATTGGGTTCACCCCTCCACTTT.

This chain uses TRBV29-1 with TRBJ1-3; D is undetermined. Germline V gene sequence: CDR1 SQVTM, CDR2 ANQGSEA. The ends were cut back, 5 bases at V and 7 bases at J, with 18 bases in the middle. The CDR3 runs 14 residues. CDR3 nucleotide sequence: TGCAGCGTTATCCATGGACGGTCCCCGAACACCATATATTTT. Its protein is CSVIHGRSPNTIYF.

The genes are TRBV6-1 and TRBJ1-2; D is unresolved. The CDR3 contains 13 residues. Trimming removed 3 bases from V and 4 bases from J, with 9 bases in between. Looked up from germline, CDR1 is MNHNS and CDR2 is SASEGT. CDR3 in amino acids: CASSDELPYGYTF. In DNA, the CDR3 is TGTGCCAGCAGTGATGAGCTCCCCTATGGCTACACCTTC.

This CDR3 is CATSRDRGEETQYF. DNA for the CDR3: TGTGCCACCAGCAGAGATCGGGGAGAGGAGACCCAGTACTTC. The chain carries TRBV15 and TRBJ2-5, with D tentatively TRBD2 (5 bases). This CDR3 is built from 14 residues. V lost 0 bases and J 5 bases, leaving 10 bases between the germline ends. The V gene's germline CDR1 is LNHNV and CDR2 YYDKDF (reference sequence).

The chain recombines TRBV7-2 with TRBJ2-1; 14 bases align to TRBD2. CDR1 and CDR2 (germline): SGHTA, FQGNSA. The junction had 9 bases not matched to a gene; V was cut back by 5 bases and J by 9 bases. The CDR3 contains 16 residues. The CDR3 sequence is CASSLRGTSGGGEQFF. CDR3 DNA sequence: TGTGCCAGCAGCCTAAGGGGGACTAGCGGGGGAGGTGAGCAGTTCTTC.

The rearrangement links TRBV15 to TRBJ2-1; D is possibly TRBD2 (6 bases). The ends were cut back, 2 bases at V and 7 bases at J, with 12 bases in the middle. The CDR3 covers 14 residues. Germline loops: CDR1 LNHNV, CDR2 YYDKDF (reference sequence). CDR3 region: CATSRPPGRNEQFF. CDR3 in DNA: TGTGCCACCAGCAGACCACCGGGGAGGAATGAGCAGTTCTTC. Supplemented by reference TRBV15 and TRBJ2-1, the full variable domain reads DAMVIQNPRYQVTQFGKPVTLSCSQTLNHNVMYWYQQKSSQAPKLLFHYYDKDFNNEADTPDNFQSRRPNTSFCFLDIRSPGLGDTAMYLCATSRPPGRNEQFFGPGTRLTVL.

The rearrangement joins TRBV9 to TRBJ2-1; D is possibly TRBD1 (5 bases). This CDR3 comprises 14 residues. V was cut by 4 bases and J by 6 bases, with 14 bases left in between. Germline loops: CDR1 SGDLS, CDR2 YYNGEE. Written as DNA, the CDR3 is TGTGCCAGCAGCTTCACTGGGGCGTCCAATGAGCAGTTCTTC. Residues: CASSFTGASNEQFF.

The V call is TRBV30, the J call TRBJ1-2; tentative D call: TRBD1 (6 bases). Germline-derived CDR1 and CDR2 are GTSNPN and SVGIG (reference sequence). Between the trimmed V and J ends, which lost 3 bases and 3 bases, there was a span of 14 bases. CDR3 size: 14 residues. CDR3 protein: CAWRGGGADYGYTF. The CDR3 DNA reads TGTGCCTGGAGAGGCGGGGGCGCGGACTATGGCTACACCTTC.

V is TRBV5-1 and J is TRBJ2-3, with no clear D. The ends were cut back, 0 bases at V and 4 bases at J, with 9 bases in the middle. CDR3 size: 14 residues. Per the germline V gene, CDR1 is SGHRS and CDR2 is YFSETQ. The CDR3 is CASSLVPTADTQYF. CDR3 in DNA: TGCGCCAGCAGCTTGGTACCGACCGCAGATACGCAGTATTTT.

CDR3 nucleotides: TGTGCCTGGAGTGAAGGGGGGCCGGATGAAAAACTGTTTTTT. Translating it yields CAWSEGGPDEKLFF. The J gene is TRBJ1-4, the V gene TRBV30; a weak D match, TRBD1 (6 bases). V was pared by 1 base and J by 6 bases, with 12 bases between. This CDR3 region has 14 residues. Germline loops: CDR1 GTSNPN, CDR2 SVGIG (reference sequence).

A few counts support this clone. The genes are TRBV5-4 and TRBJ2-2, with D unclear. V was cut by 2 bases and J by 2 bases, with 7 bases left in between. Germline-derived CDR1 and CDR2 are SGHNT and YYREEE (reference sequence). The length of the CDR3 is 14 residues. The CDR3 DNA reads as TGTGCCAGCAGCTTCCCTTCCAACACCGGGGAGCTGTTTTTT. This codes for CASSFPSNTGELFF.

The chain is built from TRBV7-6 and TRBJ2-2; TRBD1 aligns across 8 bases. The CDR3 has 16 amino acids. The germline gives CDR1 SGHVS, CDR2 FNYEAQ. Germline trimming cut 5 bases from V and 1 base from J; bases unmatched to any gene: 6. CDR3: CASSIGQGLNTGELFF. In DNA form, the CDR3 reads TGTGCCAGCAGCATCGGACAGGGTTTGAACACCGGGGAGCTGTTTTTT.

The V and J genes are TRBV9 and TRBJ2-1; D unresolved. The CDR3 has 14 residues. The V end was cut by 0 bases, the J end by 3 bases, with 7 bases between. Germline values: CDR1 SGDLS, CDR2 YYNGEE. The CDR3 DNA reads TGTGCCAGCAGCGTAGGTGGGTACTACAATGAGCAGTTCTTC. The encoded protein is CASSVGGYYNEQFF.

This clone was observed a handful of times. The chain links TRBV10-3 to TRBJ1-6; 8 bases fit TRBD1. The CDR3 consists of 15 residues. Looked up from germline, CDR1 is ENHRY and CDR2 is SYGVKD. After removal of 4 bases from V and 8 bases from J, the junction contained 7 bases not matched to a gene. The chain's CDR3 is CAISASGQGDSPLHF. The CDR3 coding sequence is TGTGCCATCAGTGCGTCCGGACAGGGAGATTCACCCCTCCACTTT.

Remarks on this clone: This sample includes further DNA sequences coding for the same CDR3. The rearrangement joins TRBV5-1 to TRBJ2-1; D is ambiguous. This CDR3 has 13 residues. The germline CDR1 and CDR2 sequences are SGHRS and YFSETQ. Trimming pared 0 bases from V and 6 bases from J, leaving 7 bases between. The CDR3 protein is CASSLGGLNEQFF. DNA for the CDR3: TGCGCCAGCAGCTTGGGGGGTCTCAATGAGCAGTTCTTC.

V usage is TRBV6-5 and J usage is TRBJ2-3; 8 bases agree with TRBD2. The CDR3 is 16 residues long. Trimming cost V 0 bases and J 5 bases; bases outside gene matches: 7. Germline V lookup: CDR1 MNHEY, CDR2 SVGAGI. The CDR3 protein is CASSYSSGGQGDTQYF. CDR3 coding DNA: TGTGCCAGCAGTTACTCCAGCGGGGGCCAGGGAGATACGCAGTATTTT.

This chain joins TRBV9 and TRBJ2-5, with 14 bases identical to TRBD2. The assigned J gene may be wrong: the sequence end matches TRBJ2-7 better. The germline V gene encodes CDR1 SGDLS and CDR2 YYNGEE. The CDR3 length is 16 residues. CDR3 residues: CASSVGLAGGSYEQYF. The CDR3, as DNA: TGTGCCAGCAGCGTAGGACTAGCGGGGGGGTCTTACGAGCAGTACTTC.

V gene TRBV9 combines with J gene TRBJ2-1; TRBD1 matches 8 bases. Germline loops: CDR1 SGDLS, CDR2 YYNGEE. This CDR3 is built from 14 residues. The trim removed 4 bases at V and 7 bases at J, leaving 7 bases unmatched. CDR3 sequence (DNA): TGTGCCAGCAGCCCACGGACAGGGTGGAATGAGCAGTTCTTC. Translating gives CASSPRTGWNEQFF.

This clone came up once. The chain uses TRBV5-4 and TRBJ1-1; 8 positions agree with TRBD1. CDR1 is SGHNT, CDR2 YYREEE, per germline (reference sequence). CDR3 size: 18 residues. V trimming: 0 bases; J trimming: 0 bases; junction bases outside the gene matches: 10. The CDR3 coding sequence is TGTGCCAGCAGCTTGGATTACGGGACAGGTAACTTGAACACTGAAGCTTTCTTT. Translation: CASSLDYGTGNLNTEAFF.

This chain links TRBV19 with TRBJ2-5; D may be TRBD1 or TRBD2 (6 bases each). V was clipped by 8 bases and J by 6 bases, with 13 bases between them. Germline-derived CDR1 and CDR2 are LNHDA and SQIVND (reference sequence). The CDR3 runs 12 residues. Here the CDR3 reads CASGGQSKTQYF. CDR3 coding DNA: TGTGCCAGTGGGGGGCAGAGTAAGACCCAGTACTTC.